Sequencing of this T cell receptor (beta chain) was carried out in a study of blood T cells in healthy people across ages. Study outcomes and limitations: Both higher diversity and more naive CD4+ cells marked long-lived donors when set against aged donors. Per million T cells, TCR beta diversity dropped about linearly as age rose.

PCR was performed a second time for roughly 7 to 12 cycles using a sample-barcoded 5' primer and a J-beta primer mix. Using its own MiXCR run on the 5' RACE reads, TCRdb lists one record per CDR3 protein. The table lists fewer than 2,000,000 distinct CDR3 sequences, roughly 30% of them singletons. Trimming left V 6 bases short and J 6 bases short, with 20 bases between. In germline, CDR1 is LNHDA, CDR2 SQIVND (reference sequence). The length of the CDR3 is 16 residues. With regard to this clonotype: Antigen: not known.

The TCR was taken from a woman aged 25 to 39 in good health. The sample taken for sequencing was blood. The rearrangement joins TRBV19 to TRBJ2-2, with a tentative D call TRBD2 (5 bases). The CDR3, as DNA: TGTGCCAGTAGGACCCCACCGGGGAGTTTCTCCGGGGAGCTGTTTTTT. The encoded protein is CASRTPPGSFSGELFF.